The 5 T cell receptor gamma chains presented below share a single source sample, sequenced in a study of γδ T cells in repeated Plasmodium falciparum infection. TCRdb reran clone calling via CATT on the multiplex PCR reads. The table lists approximately 32,000 gamma-chain clones, 1.4% of them singletons. Flow sorting of PBMC yielded separate Vgamma9/Vdelta2+ and Vdelta2-negative gammadelta T cell populations for bulk repertoire analysis. Sample: gamma-delta T cells from blood. These receptors were taken from a pool of human donors (malaria-infected and uninfected, not separated).

This clone was recorded a few times. With a far larger clone one base away, a read error is the likely cause. Other DNA sequences of this sample code for an identical CDR3. There is no J gene call, but TRGV3 is given as the V gene. The CDR3 is 11 residues long. CDR1 is VTNTFY, CDR2 YDVSTARD, per germline (reference sequence). The CDR3 loop is CATSHPYKKLF. Written as DNA, the CDR3 is TGTGCCACCTCGCATCCTTATAAGAAACTCTTC.

The table lists this clone with a few counts. TCRdb's entry gives the protein of a much larger clone, which mismatches this DNA's translation at residue 7, likely from a read error; the protein reported here is translated from the DNA. The rearrangement joins TRGV9 to TRGJ1 or TRGJ2. TCRdb offers no J gene call, so here the DNA was matched to germline to obtain one. This CDR3 contains 13 residues. The V and J ends lost 5 bases and 5 bases, in that order; junction bases with no gene match: 9. The germline gives CDR1 GITISATS, CDR2 ISYDGTV (reference sequence). For the CDR3, the DNA is TGTGCCTTGTGGGTAACTGTTAATTATAAGAAACTCTTT. Residues: CALWVTVNYKKLF.

This clone has at least ten counts. This DNA's translation and the protein TCRdb lists, from a much larger clone, do not match at residue 11, likely due to a read error; the protein shown is translated from the DNA. The chain uses TRGV2 and TRGJ1 or TRGJ2. The CDR3 is made up of 14 amino acids. The V and J ends lost 2 bases and 16 bases, in that order; junction bases with no gene match: 20. From germline, CDR1 is EGSNGY and CDR2 YDSYNSKV. The CDR3 sequence: CATWDAYVKGLQLF. The CDR3 bases are TGTGCCACCTGGGACGCATACGTTAAAGGCCTTCAGCTCTTT.

Ten or more counts support this clone. TCRdb assigns this DNA the protein of a much larger clone, which departs from its translation at residue 9; this likely reflects a read error, and the protein shown comes from translating the DNA. J is TRGJP and V is TRGV9. TCRdb does not report a J gene; here it was assigned by matching the DNA to germline references. The CDR3 sequence is 17 residues long. Trimming removed 2 bases from V and 12 bases from J; junction bases left unmatched: 13. Germline V lookup: CDR1 GITISATS, CDR2 ISYDGTV (reference sequence). CDR3 nucleotides: TGTGCCTTGTGGGAGGCCCGAGTTCGGCGGGGCAAAAAAATCAAGGTATTT. It yields the protein CALWEARVRRGKKIKVF.

In DNA form, the CDR3 reads TGTGCCACCTGGGACCCCTTTAATTATTATAAGAAACTCTTT. Its translation is CATWDPFNYYKKLF. V and J are TRGV4 and TRGJ1 or TRGJ2. TCRdb is silent on the J gene; assignment here came from matching the DNA to germline. Germline CDR1 EGSTGY, CDR2 YDSYTSSV. V lost 4 bases, J lost 1 base, and 7 bases stayed unmatched. The CDR3 has 14 amino acids.